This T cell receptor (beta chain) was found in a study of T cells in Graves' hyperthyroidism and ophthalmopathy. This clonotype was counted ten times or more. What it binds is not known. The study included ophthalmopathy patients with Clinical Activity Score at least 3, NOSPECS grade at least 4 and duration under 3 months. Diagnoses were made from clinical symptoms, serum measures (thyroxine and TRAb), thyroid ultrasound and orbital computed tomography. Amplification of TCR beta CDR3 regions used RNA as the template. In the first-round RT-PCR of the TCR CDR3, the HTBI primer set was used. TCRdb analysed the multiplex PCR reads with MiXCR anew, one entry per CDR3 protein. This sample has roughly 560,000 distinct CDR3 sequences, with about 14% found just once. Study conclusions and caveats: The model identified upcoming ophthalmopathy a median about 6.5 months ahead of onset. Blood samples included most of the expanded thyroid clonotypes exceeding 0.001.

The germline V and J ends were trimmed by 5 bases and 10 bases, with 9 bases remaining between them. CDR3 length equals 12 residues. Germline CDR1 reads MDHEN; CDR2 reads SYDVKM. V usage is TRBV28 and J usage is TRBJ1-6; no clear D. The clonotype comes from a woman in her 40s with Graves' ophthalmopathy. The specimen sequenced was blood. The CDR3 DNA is TGTGCCAGCAGTACCAACGGCTCACCCCTCCACTTT. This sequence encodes CASSTNGSPLHF.